This entry lists 9 T cell receptor beta chains sequenced from one sample in a study of OX40 agonist ivuxolimab in advanced cancers. Repertoires were generated with immunoSEQ multiplex PCR, while TCRdb's copy carries only in-frame clones and drops some. The sample has 41,000 or so clones, 70% to 85% seen once. The sample in question was CD4+ or CD8+ T cells sorted from blood, obtained in a trial of the OX40 agonist ivuxolimab. Receptors were obtained from an adult with an advanced solid tumor such as melanoma, head and neck, liver or kidney cancer.

This chain joins TRBV6-5 and TRBJ1-1; TRBD1 matches 8 bases. CDR1 and CDR2 from the germline V gene are MNHEY and SVGAGI. With 8 bases clipped from V and 4 bases from J, the junction kept 12 bases outside the gene matches. The length of the CDR3 is 15 residues. The CDR3 nucleotides read TGTGCCAGCCAAGCACCCAGGGGGCAAGGCACTGAAGCTTTCTTT. Translating gives CASQAPRGQGTEAFF.

CDR3 DNA: TGTGCCAGCAGCCCCAGGGGGTTTGTAGAGACCCAGTACTTC. Its protein is CASSPRGFVETQYF. The chain combines TRBV27 with TRBJ2-5; TRBD1 agrees at 7 bases. From germline, CDR1 is MNHEY and CDR2 SMNVEV (reference sequence). The trim removed 6 bases at V and 4 bases at J, leaving 8 bases unmatched. CDR3 length: 14 amino acids.

The chain combines TRBV7-8 with TRBJ1-3, with a tentative D call TRBD1 (5 bases). The CDR3 sequence is 16 residues long. Trimming pared 5 bases from V and 3 bases from J, leaving 17 bases between. CDR1 is SGHVS and CDR2 is FQNEAQ in the germline V gene. The CDR3 region is CASSKASLDIGNTIYF. In DNA, the CDR3 is TGTGCCAGCAGCAAAGCCTCTTTGGACATTGGAAACACCATATATTTT.

This clone was counted a few times. The rearrangement uses TRBV4-3 and TRBJ1-1, with 10 bases matching TRBD1. CDR3 size: 15 residues. The junction had 3 bases not matched to a gene; V was cut back by 3 bases and J by 2 bases. CDR1 is LGHNA, CDR2 YSLEER, per germline. Here the CDR3 reads CASSQGQGTNTEAFF. The CDR3 DNA reads as TGCGCCAGCAGCCAGGGACAGGGGACAAACACTGAAGCTTTCTTT.

This clone was seen more than once but under ten times. This chain joins TRBV30 and TRBJ1-1; D unclear. CDR1 GTSNPN and CDR2 SVGIG come from the germline V gene (reference sequence). V was cut by 2 bases and J by 5 bases, with 12 bases left in between. The CDR3 runs 13 residues. Here the CDR3 DNA reads TGTGCCTGGAGTCATGGTTCAAGGACTGAAGCTTTCTTT. Its translation is CAWSHGSRTEAFF.

CDR3 in DNA: TGTGCCAGCAGTTTAAGTGAAGACGGTAGCTATGGCTACACCTTC. It codes for CASSLSEDGSYGYTF. The chain has TRBV27 and TRBJ1-2, with unresolved D. Germline assignment: CDR1 MNHEY and CDR2 SMNVEV (reference sequence). V gave up 2 bases and J gave up 4 bases, with 14 bases separating them. This CDR3 comprises 15 residues.

This clone occurred a few times. J is TRBJ1-1 and V is TRBV19; D remains unclear. Germline CDR1 LNHDA, CDR2 SQIVND (reference sequence). V was trimmed by 5 bases and J by 7 bases, leaving 8 bases between them. This CDR3 is 11 amino acids long. CDR3 loop: CASSFGSEAFF. The CDR3 nucleotides are TGTGCCAGTAGTTTCGGTAGTGAAGCTTTCTTT.

The rearrangement uses TRBV5-1 and TRBJ1-1; 8 nucleotides line up with TRBD1. This CDR3 region has 14 residues. Germline V gene lookup returns CDR1 SGHRS and CDR2 YFSETQ. V was clipped by 4 bases and J by 5 bases; unmatched bases: 7. The CDR3 DNA is TGCGCCAGCAGCAGCACAGGGGGTGGTACTGAAGCTTTCTTT. Translation: CASSSTGGGTEAFF.

In DNA form, the CDR3 reads TGCGCCAGCAGCCAAGTTGGACTAGCGGGGGCGGATACGCAGTATTTT. Its translation: CASSQVGLAGADTQYF. The J gene is TRBJ2-3, the V gene TRBV4-1; TRBD2 matches at 13 bases. J lost 6 bases, V lost 1 base, and 4 bases had no gene match. The CDR3 sequence is 16 residues long. CDR1 and CDR2 (germline): MGHRA, YSYEKL.